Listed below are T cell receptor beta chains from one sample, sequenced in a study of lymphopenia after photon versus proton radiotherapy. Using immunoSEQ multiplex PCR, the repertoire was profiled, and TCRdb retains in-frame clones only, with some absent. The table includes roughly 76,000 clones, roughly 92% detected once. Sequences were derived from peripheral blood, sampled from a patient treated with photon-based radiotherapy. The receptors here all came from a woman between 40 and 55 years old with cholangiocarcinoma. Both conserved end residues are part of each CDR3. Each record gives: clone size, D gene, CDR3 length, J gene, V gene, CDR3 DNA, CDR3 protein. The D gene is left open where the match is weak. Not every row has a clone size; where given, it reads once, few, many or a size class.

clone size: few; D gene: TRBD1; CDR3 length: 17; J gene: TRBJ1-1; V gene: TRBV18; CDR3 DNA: TGTGCCAGCTCGCGAGACCGGGACAGGGGAGTTGGAACTGAAGCTTTCTTT; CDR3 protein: CASSRDRDRGVGTEAFF
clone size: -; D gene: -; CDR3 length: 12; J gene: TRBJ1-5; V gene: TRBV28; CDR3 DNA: TGTGCCAGCAAAGCCGGCAATCAGCCCCAGCATTTT; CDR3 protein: CASKAGNQPQHF
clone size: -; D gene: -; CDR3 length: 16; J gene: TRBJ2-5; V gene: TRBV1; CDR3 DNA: TGCACCAGCAGCCAAGGCACCCCTCCGCAGGGAGAGACCCAGTACTTC; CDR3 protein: CTSSQGTPPQGETQYF
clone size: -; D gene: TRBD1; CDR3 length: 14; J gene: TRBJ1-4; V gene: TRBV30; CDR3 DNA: TGTGCCTGGAAAAACAGGGGGCGCGGTGAAAAACTGTTTTTT; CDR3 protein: CAWKNRGRGEKLFF
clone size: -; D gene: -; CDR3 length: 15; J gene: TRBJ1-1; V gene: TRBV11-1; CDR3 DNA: TGTGCCAGCACCCTAACGGGACATATGAACACTGAAGCTTTCTTT; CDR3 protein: CASTLTGHMNTEAFF
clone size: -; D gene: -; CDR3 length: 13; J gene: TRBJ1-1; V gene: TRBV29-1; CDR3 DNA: TGCAGCGTTTCCCTGGGGGGCGCGGCTGAAGCTTTCTTT; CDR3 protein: CSVSLGGAAEAFF
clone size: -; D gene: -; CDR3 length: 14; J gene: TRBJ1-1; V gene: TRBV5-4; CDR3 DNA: TGTGCCAGCAGCTCGAGGGGGGGTAACACTGAAGCTTTCTTT; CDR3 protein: CASSSRGGNTEAFF
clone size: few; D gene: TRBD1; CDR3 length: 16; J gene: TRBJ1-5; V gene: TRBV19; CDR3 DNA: TGTGCCAGTGGCCAAGGGACAGGGGCGAACAATCAGCCCCAGCATTTT; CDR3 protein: CASGQGTGANNQPQHF
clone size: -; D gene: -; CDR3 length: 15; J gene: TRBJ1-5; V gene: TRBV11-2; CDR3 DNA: TGTGCCAGCAGCCCTTCAGGGGTAGGCAATCAGCCCCAGCATTTT; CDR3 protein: CASSPSGVGNQPQHF
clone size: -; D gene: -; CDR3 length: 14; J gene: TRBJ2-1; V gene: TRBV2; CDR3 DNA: TGTGCCAGCAGCCTTAGTCCCCGCCGCAATGAGCAGTTCTTC; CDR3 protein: CASSLSPRRNEQFF
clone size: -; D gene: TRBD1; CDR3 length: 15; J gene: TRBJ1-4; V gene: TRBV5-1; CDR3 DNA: TGCGCCAGCAGCGAAACGACAGGGGCAAATGAAAAACTGTTTTTT; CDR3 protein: CASSETTGANEKLFF
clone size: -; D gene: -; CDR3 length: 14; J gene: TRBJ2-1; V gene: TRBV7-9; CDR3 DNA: TGTGCCAGCAGCTTAGGACTAGGGGGGGCGTCGCAGTTCTTC; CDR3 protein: CASSLGLGGASQFF
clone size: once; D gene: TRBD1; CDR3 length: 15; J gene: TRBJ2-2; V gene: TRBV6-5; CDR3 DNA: TGTGCCAGCAGTCAGACAGGGATGAACACCGGGGAGCTGTTTTTT; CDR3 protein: CASSQTGMNTGELFF
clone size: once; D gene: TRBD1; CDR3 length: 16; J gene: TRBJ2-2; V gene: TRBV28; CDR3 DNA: TGTGCCAGCAGTTTAGGCGGACAGGGAAGGGCCGGGGAGCTGTTTTTT; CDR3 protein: CASSLGGQGRAGELFF
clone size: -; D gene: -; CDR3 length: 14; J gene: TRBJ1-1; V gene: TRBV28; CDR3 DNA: TGTGCCAGCAGTTTGCCGGGCTCGAACACTGAAGCTTTCTTT; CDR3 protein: CASSLPGSNTEAFF
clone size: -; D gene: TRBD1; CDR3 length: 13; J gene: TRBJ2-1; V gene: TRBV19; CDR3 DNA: TGTGCCAGTAGGCGAACAGGGGTGGATGAGCAGTTCTTC; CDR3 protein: CASRRTGVDEQFF
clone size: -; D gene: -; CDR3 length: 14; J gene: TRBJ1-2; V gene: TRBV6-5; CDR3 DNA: TGTGCCAGCAGTTACTCCGACAGGAGGGAGGGCTACACCTTC; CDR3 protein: CASSYSDRREGYTF
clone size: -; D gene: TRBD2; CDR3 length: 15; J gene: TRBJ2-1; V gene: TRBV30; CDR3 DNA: TGTGCCTGGAGTGCCGGGACTAGCCCGGACAATGAGCAGTTCTTC; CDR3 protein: CAWSAGTSPDNEQFF
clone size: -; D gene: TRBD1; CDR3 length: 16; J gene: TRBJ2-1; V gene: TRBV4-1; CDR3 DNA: TGCGCCAGCAGCCAAGATCAGACAGGGGGCAAAAATGAGCAGTTCTTC; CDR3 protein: CASSQDQTGGKNEQFF
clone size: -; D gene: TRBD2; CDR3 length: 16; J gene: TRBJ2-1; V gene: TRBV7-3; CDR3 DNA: TGTGCCAGCAGCTTCGGGACTATCCACCCCTACAATGAGCAGTTCTTC; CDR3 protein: CASSFGTIHPYNEQFF
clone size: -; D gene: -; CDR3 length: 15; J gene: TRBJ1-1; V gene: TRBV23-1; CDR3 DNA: TGCGCCAGCAATAGTCACCGGGTCTCGGAAACTGAAGCTTTCTTT; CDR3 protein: CASNSHRVSETEAFF
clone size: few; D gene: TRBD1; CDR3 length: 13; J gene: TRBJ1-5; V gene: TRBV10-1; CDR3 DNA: TGCGCCAGTTCGACAGGGGTGAGTCAGCCCCAGCATTTT; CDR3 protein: CASSTGVSQPQHF
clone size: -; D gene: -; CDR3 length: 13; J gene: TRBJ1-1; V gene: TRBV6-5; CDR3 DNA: TGTGCCAGCAGTTACTGGTCCGACACTGAAGCTTTCTTT; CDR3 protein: CASSYWSDTEAFF
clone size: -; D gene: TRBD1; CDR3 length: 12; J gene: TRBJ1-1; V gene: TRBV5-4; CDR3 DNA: TGTGCCAGCAGCTTACAGGGGCGTGAAGCTTTCTTT; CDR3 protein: CASSLQGREAFF
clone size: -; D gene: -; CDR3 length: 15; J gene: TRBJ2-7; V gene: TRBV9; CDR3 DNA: TGTGCCAGCAGCGTCGGCCCCTCAGGGTCAAACGAGCAGTACTTC; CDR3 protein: CASSVGPSGSNEQYF
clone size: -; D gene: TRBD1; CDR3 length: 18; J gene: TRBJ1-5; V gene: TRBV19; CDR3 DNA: TGTGCCAGTAGTCTAATGGGAGACAGGGGGCTAGGTTTCCAGCCCCAGCATTTT; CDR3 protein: CASSLMGDRGLGFQPQHF
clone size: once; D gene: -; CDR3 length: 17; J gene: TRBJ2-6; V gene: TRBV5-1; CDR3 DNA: TGCGCCAGCAGCTTGAGCGGCAGGTCCTCTGGGGCCAACGTCCTGACTTTC; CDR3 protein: CASSLSGRSSGANVLTF
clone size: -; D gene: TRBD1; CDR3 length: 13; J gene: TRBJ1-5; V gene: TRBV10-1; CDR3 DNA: TGCGCCAGCAGCTGGACAGGGGATCAGCCCCAGCATTTT; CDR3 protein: CASSWTGDQPQHF
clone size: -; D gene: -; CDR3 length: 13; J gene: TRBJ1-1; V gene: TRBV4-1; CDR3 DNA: TGCGCCAGCAGCCAAGACAGGGACACTGAAGCTTTCTTT; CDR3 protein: CASSQDRDTEAFF
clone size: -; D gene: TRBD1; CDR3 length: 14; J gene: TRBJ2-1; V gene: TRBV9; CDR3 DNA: TGTGCCAGCTCTCCCGGGACAGGGACCAATGAGCAGTTCTTC; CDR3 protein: CASSPGTGTNEQFF